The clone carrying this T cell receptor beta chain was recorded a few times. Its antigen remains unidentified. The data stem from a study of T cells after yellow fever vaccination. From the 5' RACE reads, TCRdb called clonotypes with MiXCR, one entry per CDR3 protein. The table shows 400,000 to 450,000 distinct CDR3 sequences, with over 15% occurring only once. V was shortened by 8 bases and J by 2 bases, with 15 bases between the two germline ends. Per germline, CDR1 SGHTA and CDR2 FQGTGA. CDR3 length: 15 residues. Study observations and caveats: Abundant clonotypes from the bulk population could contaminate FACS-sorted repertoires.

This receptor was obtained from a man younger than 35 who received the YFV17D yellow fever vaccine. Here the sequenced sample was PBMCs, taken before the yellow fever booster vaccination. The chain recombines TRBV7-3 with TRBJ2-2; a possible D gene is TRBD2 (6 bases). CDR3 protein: CASGRFRENTGELFF. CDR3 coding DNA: TGTGCCAGCGGGAGGTTCAGGGAAAACACCGGGGAGCTGTTTTTT.